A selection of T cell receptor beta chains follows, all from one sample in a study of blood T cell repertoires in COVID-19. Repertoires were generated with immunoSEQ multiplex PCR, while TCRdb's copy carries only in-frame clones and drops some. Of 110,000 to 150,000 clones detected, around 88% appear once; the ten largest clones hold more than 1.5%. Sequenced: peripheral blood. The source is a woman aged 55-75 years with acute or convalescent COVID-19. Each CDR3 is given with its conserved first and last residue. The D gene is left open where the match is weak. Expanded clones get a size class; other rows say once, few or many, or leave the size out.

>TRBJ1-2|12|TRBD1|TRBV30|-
CALTGGNYGYTF
TGTGCCTTGACAGGGGGAAACTATGGCTACACCTTC
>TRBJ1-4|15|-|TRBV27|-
CASSLSRGGNEKLFF
TGTGCCAGCAGTTTATCGAGGGGAGGAAATGAAAAACTGTTTTTT
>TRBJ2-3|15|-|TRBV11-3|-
CASSLFSGMTDTQYF
TGTGCCAGCAGCTTATTCTCAGGGATGACAGATACGCAGTATTTT
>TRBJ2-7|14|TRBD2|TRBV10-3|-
CAIRAGLAGVEQYF
TGTGCCATCAGAGCGGGACTAGCGGGGGTCGAGCAGTACTTC
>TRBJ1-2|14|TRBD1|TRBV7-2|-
CASSSARQGYGYTF
TGTGCCAGCAGCTCTGCCCGACAGGGCTATGGCTACACCTTC
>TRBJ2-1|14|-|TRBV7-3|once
CASSPGLAYNEQFF
TGTGCCAGCAGCCCGGGACTTGCCTACAATGAGCAGTTCTTC
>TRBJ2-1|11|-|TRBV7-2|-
CASSSYQGRFF
TGTGCCAGCAGCTCGTATCAGGGTAGGTTCTTC
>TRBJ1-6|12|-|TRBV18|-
CASSPDSQPLHF
TGTGCCAGCTCACCGGACAGCCAGCCCCTCCACTTT
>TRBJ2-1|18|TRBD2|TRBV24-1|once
CATSDLPRAGDSYNEQFF
TGTGCCACCAGTGATTTGCCTAGAGCGGGGGATTCCTACAATGAGCAGTTCTTC
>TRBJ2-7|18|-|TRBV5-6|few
CASSSQPGAGFNSYEQYF
TGTGCCAGCAGCTCCCAGCCCGGCGCGGGTTTTAACTCCTACGAGCAGTACTTC
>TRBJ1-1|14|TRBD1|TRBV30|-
CAWSLGQGITEAFF
TGTGCCTGGAGCCTGGGACAGGGGATAACTGAAGCTTTCTTT
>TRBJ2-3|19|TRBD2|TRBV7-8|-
CASSLPGTSGGVITDTQYF
TGTGCCAGCAGCTTGCCAGGGACTAGCGGGGGCGTGATTACAGATACGCAGTATTTT
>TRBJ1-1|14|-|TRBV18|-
CASSLTDLNTEAFF
TGTGCCAGCTCCTTGACAGACCTAAACACTGAAGCTTTCTTT
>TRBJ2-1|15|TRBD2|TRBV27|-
CASSERGALGHEQFF
TGTGCCAGCAGCGAGCGGGGGGCCCTGGGTCATGAGCAGTTCTTC
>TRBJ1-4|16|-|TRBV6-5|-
CASSYSAGRGDEKLFF
TGTGCCAGCAGTTACTCCGCGGGGAGGGGTGATGAAAAACTGTTTTTT
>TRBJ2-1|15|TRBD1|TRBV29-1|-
CSATVRDSAKNEQFF
TGCAGCGCCACTGTTCGGGACAGCGCTAAGAATGAGCAGTTCTTC
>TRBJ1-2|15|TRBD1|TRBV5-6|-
CASSLPGQVSYGYTF
TGTGCCAGCAGCTTGCCAGGACAGGTCTCCTATGGCTACACCTTC
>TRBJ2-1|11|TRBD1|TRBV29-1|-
CSVAIGQGQFF
TGCAGCGTTGCGATTGGACAGGGGCAGTTCTTC
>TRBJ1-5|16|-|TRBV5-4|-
CASSSRPGVSNQPQHF
TGTGCCAGCAGCTCCCGACCGGGGGTGAGCAATCAGCCCCAGCATTTT
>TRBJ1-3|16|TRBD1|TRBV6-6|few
CASSLRTGGSGNTIYF
TGTGCCAGCAGCCTCAGGACAGGGGGCTCTGGAAACACCATATATTTT
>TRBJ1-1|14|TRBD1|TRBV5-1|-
CASSLQGGNTEAFF
TGCGCCAGCAGCTTGCAGGGGGGGAACACTGAAGCTTTCTTT
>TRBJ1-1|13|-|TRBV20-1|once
CSASGWRNTEAFF
TGCAGTGCTAGTGGGTGGAGGAACACTGAAGCTTTCTTT
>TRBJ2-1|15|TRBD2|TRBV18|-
CASSPGRVSYNEQFF
TGTGCCAGCTCACCCGGGAGGGTTTCCTACAATGAGCAGTTCTTC
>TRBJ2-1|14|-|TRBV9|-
CASSVGDTANEQFF
TGTGCCAGCAGCGTAGGGGACACAGCCAATGAGCAGTTCTTC
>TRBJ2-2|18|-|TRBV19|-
CASSIRGRARGDTGELFF
TGTGCCAGTAGTATAAGGGGCAGGGCCCGCGGGGACACCGGGGAGCTGTTTTTT
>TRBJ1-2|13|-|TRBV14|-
CASSQEFEGGYTF
TGTGCCAGCAGCCAAGAATTTGAGGGAGGCTACACCTTC
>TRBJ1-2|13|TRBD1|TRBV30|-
CAWSPTGTVGYTF
TGTGCCTGGAGTCCGACCGGGACAGTCGGCTACACCTTC
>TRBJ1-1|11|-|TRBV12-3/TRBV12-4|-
CASSLRSEAFF
TGTGCCAGCAGTTTGCGGAGTGAAGCTTTCTTT
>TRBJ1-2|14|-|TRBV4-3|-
CASSQDLGGDGYTF
TGCGCCAGCAGCCAAGATCTCGGGGGAGATGGCTACACCTTC
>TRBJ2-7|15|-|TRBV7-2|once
CASNLQDAGYSEQYF
TGTGCCAGCAACCTACAAGACGCAGGGTACTCCGAGCAGTACTTC
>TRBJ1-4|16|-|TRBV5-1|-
CASSVGQRATNEKLFF
TGCGCCAGCAGCGTTGGACAGAGGGCAACTAATGAAAAACTGTTTTTT
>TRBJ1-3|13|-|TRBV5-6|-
CASGRGSGNTIYF
TGTGCCAGCGGTCGGGGATCTGGAAACACCATATATTTT
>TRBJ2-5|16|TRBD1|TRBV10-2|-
CASSESGTGRAETQYF
TGCGCCAGCAGTGAGTCCGGGACAGGTCGAGCGGAGACCCAGTACTTC
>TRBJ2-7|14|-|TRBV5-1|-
CASSPRTDDYEQYF
TGCGCCAGCAGCCCTAGGACAGACGACTACGAGCAGTACTTC
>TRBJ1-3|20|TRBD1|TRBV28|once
CASSSPTGTGGPSSGNTIYF
TGTGCCAGCAGTTCCCCGACCGGGACAGGGGGACCTAGCTCTGGAAACACCATATATTTT
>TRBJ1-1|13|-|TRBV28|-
CASSSSANTEAFF
TGTGCCAGCAGTTCCAGCGCGAACACTGAAGCTTTCTTT
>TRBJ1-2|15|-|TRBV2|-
CASSEVRQGGYGYTF
TGTGCCAGCAGTGAAGTGCGGCAGGGTGGCTATGGCTACACCTTC
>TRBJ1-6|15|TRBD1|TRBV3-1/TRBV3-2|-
CASKGTGGNNSPLHF
TGTGCCAGCAAAGGGACAGGGGGTAATAATTCACCCCTCCACTTT
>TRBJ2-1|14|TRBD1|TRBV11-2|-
CASSSDRGLNEQFF
TGTGCCAGCAGCTCAGACAGGGGGCTAAATGAGCAGTTCTTC
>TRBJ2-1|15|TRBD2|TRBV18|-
CASSPLTSDYNEQFF
TGTGCCAGCTCACCCCTGACTAGCGACTACAATGAGCAGTTCTTC
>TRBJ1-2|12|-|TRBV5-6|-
CASSLAIGLYTF
TGTGCCAGCAGCTTGGCCATAGGACTCTACACCTTC
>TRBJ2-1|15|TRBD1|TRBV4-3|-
CASSQVTGTGYEQFF
TGCGCCAGCAGCCAGGTGACCGGGACAGGGTACGAGCAGTTCTTC
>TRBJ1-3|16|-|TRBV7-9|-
CASSLWRTASGNTIYF
TGTGCCAGCAGCCTCTGGAGGACAGCGTCCGGAAACACCATATATTTT
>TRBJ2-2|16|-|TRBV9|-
CASSVVWSGSIGELFF
TGTGCCAGCAGCGTAGTTTGGTCCGGGTCCATCGGGGAGCTGTTTTTT
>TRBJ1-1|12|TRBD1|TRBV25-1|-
CASSQTGGAAFF
TGTGCCAGCAGTCAAACAGGGGGCGCAGCTTTCTTT
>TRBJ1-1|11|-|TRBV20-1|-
CLNQRNTEAFF
TGCCTTAATCAGCGGAACACTGAAGCTTTCTTT
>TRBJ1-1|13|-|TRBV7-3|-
CASSLYGGTEAFF
TGTGCCAGCAGCTTATACGGGGGCACTGAAGCTTTCTTT
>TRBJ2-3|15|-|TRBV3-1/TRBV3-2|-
CASSNPPGGTDTQYF
TGTGCCAGCAGCAACCCACCCGGGGGAACAGATACGCAGTATTTT
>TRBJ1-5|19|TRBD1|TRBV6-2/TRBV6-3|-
CASSYSIHTGDLVLLPQHF
TGTGCCAGCAGTTACTCGATTCATACAGGGGACCTCGTATTGCTGCCCCAGCATTTT
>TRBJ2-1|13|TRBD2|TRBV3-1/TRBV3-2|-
CASSPTSEGEQFF
TGTGCCAGCAGCCCGACTAGCGAGGGTGAGCAGTTCTTC